The entry below gives a single TCR beta chain sequence along with its context. The antigen is not known. This entry is derived from a study of shared clonotypes between healthy human individuals. Study context: CD4 naive and memory got three plates each, CD8 naive two, CD8 memory one. Overall study findings and caveats: Among the subsets, naive ones generally showed larger estimated richness than memory ones.

The study ran the assay at deep level. The data were produced by immunoSEQ multiplex PCR, yet TCRdb's version contains in-frame clones alone and is incomplete. The table includes more than 400,000 clones, 96% detected once. The CDR3 is made up of 17 amino acids. V was clipped by 4 bases and J by 5 bases; unmatched bases: 13. CDR1 and CDR2 from the germline V gene are SGDLS and YYNGEE. CD4+ cells yielded CD45RA+ naive and CD45RA-negative memory subsets. The J gene is TRBJ2-7, the V gene TRBV9; 12 bases are a match to TRBD2. The sequence came from a woman under 40 in good health. Material: naive CD4+ T cells sorted from blood. This sample's subset: CD45RA+ positively selected. CDR3 sequence reads: CASSIGLAGPARDEQYF. The CDR3 DNA reads TGTGCCAGCAGCATCGGACTAGCGGGGCCCGCCAGAGACGAGCAGTACTTC.